This T cell receptor (beta chain) was identified during a study of OX40 agonist ivuxolimab in advanced cancers. Generated by immunoSEQ multiplex PCR, the TCRdb table keeps only in-frame clones and is missing some. The sample consists of approximately 30,000 clones, 70% to 90% of them appearing once. The sample holds one count of this clone. The material was CD4+ or CD8+ T cells sorted from blood, obtained in a trial of the OX40 agonist ivuxolimab. This receptor was obtained from an adult with an advanced solid tumor such as melanoma, head and neck, liver or kidney cancer.

Written as DNA, the CDR3 is TGTGCCAGCAGCACCCCCCAGGGGAAGGCCGAGCAGTACTTC. It yields the protein CASSTPQGKAEQYF. The chain uses TRBV5-5 and TRBJ2-7, with a tentative D call TRBD1 (6 bases). CDR1 is SGHKS and CDR2 is YYEKEE in the germline V gene (reference sequence). V was shortened by 4 bases and J by 6 bases, with 17 bases between the two germline ends. The CDR3 spans 14 residues.